One sample yielded the 28 T cell receptor beta chains listed below, sequenced in a study of shared clonotypes between healthy human individuals. Only in-frame clones appear in the TCRdb table, and some are missing; sequencing was by immunoSEQ multiplex PCR. Among millions of clones listed, over 85% were seen once. The specimen was naive CD4+ T cells from PBMCs. Documented subset: CD45RA+ positively selected. The receptors were gathered from a man aged 18 to 29 in good health. Some clones in this sample may be carry-over from other donors' samples.

Only one count was recorded for this clone. The chain links TRBV7-9 to TRBJ1-5; D gene unclear. The V gene lost 8 bases and the J gene lost 0 bases, with 11 bases spanning the gap. The V gene's germline CDR1 is SEHNR and CDR2 FQNEAQ (reference sequence). The CDR3 covers 14 residues. This CDR3 is CASRGVVSNQPQHF. In nucleotides, the CDR3 is TGTGCCAGCCGGGGTGTGGTTAGCAATCAGCCCCAGCATTTT.

The chain links TRBV15 to TRBJ1-4, with 9 nucleotides matching TRBD1. Germline CDR1 LNHNV, CDR2 YYDKDF (reference sequence). The CDR3 is made up of 15 amino acids. V was clipped by 5 bases and J by 8 bases; unmatched bases: 9. The DNA of the CDR3 is TGTGCCACCAGCTTGATAGGGACAGGGTTGGAAAAACTGTTTTTT. Protein product: CATSLIGTGLEKLFF.

Comment on this clone: A read error may be the cause here, since a much bigger clone is one base away. In the same sample, other DNA sequences code for this CDR3. The rearrangement joins TRBV6-6 to TRBJ2-7; D is unclear. The CDR3 spans 11 residues. CDR1 is MNHNY and CDR2 is SVGAGI in the germline V gene (reference sequence). Trimming removed 4 bases from V and 2 bases from J, with 3 bases in between. The CDR3 is CASSSTYEQYF. The CDR3 bases are TGTGCCAGCAGTTCAACCTACGAGCAGTACTTC.

The V call is TRBV7-8, the J call TRBJ1-1; possible D gene TRBD1, 6 bases. The CDR3 length is 14 residues. Germline V gives CDR1 SGHVS, CDR2 FQNEAQ. V lost 5 bases and J lost 0, with 10 bases in between. The CDR3 loop is CASSMTGLNTEAFF. Written as DNA, the CDR3 is TGTGCCAGCAGCATGACAGGTTTGAACACTGAAGCTTTCTTT.

There are a few counts of this clone. Other DNA sequences of this sample code for an identical CDR3. V and J are TRBV10-3 and TRBJ1-2; D gene ambiguous. The CDR3 is 12 residues long. The V gene's germline CDR1 is ENHRY and CDR2 SYGVKD. V lost 0 bases and J lost 5, with 4 bases in between. Here the CDR3 DNA reads TGTGCCATCAGTGAGTCTCAGTATGGCTACACCTTC. As protein: CAISESQYGYTF.

The chain is built from TRBV5-4 and TRBJ2-2, with 11 bases lining up with TRBD2. The CDR3 spans 16 residues. Germline V gene data show CDR1 as SGHNT and CDR2 as YYREEE (reference sequence). V gave up 4 bases and J gave up 6 bases; unmatched junction bases: 8. CDR3 protein: CASSKLAGELSGELFF. The CDR3 DNA reads TGTGCCAGCAGCAAACTAGCGGGAGAATTGTCCGGGGAGCTGTTTTTT.

This sequence joins TRBV13 and TRBJ1-4; the D is unclear. The CDR3 totals 15 residues. Per the germline V gene, CDR1 is PRHDT and CDR2 is FYEKMQ (reference sequence). V was cut by 0 bases and J by 4 bases, with 9 bases left in between. CDR3 bases: TGTGCCAGCAGCTTAGGGCAGAGGTATAATGAAAAACTGTTTTTT. Protein: CASSLGQRYNEKLFF.

The rearrangement links TRBV9 to TRBJ2-1; TRBD1 matches 8 bases. Unmatched junction bases numbered 5, after V lost 0 bases and J lost 3 bases. This CDR3 is built from 16 residues. CDR1 and CDR2 from the germline V gene are SGDLS and YYNGEE. The CDR3 sequence is CASSVAGTGDYNEQFF. Here the CDR3 DNA reads TGTGCCAGCAGCGTAGCGGGGACAGGTGACTACAATGAGCAGTTCTTC.

This sequence joins TRBV27 and TRBJ2-7, with TRBD1 matching 11 bases. The CDR3 totals 15 residues. Looked up from germline, CDR1 is MNHEY and CDR2 is SMNVEV (reference sequence). The junction had 4 bases not matched to a gene; V was cut back by 6 bases and J by 0 bases. CDR3 region: CASSLGTGGSYEQYF. The DNA of the CDR3 is TGTGCCAGCAGCCTGGGGACAGGGGGCTCCTACGAGCAGTACTTC.

As regards this clone: Other DNA sequences in this sample translate to the same CDR3. The rearrangement joins TRBV30 to TRBJ2-5; D is undetermined. The length of the CDR3 is 11 residues. Germline V CDR1 and CDR2: GTSNPN, SVGIG (reference sequence). Trimming removed 3 bases at V and 5 bases at J, with 7 bases between. The CDR3 is CAWREEETQYF. The CDR3 coding sequence is TGTGCCTGGAGAGAAGAGGAGACCCAGTACTTC. The whole variable domain, remainder taken from reference TRBV30 and TRBJ2-5, is SQTIHQWPATLVQPVGSPLSLECTVEGTSNPNLYWYRQAAGRGLQLLFYSVGIGQISSEVPQNLSASRPQDRQFILSSKKLLLSDSGFYLCAWREEETQYFGPGTRLLVL.

The J gene is TRBJ1-2, the V gene TRBV4-3, with 7 positions matching TRBD1. The CDR3 is 16 residues long. Germline trimming cut 0 bases from V and 8 bases from J; bases unmatched to any gene: 12. Germline values: CDR1 LGHNA, CDR2 YSLEER. As DNA, the CDR3 is TGCGCCAGCAGCCAAGAGGTGCACAGGGGCGGAGGAGGCTACACCTTC. This translates into CASSQEVHRGGGGYTF.

On this clone: Other DNA sequences in this specimen translate into the identical CDR3. The rearrangement uses TRBV9 and TRBJ2-3, with TRBD1 matching over 7 bases. V gave up 0 bases and J gave up 6 bases; unmatched junction bases: 4. Germline V gives CDR1 SGDLS, CDR2 YYNGEE. The CDR3 has 14 amino acids. The chain's CDR3 is CASSVGGGPDTQYF. The CDR3 DNA reads as TGTGCCAGCAGCGTAGGAGGGGGCCCCGATACGCAGTATTTT.

This clone was detected only once. V usage is TRBV10-1 and J usage is TRBJ2-7; D gene ambiguous. Germline lookup yields CDR1 WNHNN and CDR2 SYGVQD (reference sequence). V was trimmed by 10 bases and J by 4 bases, leaving 14 bases between them. There are 12 residues in the CDR3. In DNA form, the CDR3 reads TGCGCCACCCTCAGTTCCGGTTACGAGCAGTACTTC. It specifies CATLSSGYEQYF.

Of note for this clone: This sample also contains other DNA sequences that code for the same CDR3. The V call is TRBV25-1, the J call TRBJ1-1; possibly TRBD1 for D (5 bases). V was shortened by 1 base and J by 1 base, with 7 bases between the two germline ends. CDR3 length: 14 amino acids. Germline CDR1 is MGHDK and CDR2 is SYGVNS. CDR3 sequence reads: CASSESGRNTEAFF. DNA of the CDR3: TGTGCCAGCAGTGAATCGGGGCGGAACACTGAAGCTTTCTTT.

As regards this clone: This sample includes further DNA sequences coding for the same CDR3. The chain links TRBV5-4 to TRBJ2-1; no firm D call. The CDR3 totals 11 residues. Trimming stripped 0 bases from V and 8 bases from J, with 3 bases between. CDR1 and CDR2 from the germline V gene are SGHNT and YYREEE (reference sequence). For the CDR3, the DNA is TGTGCCAGCAGCTTGGGATATGAGCAGTTCTTC. Its protein is CASSLGYEQFF.

The chain is built from TRBV29-1 and TRBJ2-1; D may be TRBD2 (6 bases). This CDR3 comprises 13 residues. Germline values: CDR1 SQVTM, CDR2 ANQGSEA. V lost 8 bases to trimming and J lost 3 bases, with 14 bases between them. The CDR3 DNA follows: TGCAGCTCCCTTGGGGGGATCTACAATGAGCAGTTCTTC. Protein: CSSLGGIYNEQFF.

The J gene is TRBJ1-5, the V gene TRBV28, with D uncertain. V was cut by 1 base and J by 6 bases, with 7 bases left in between. Germline V lookup: CDR1 MDHEN, CDR2 SYDVKM. This CDR3 region has 13 residues. CDR3 protein: CASSLSVVQPQHF. The CDR3 nucleotides are TGTGCCAGCAGTTTATCGGTCGTTCAGCCCCAGCATTTT.

The chain links TRBV5-4 to TRBJ2-5, with 7 bases lining up with TRBD2. CDR3 size: 15 residues. The germline V gene has CDR1 SGHNT and CDR2 YYREEE (reference sequence). Trimming took 3 bases from V and 2 from J; bases not matched to a gene: 7. In nucleotides, the CDR3 is TGTGCCAGCAGCTCTACCTCGGGAGGTCAAGAGACCCAGTACTTC. This encodes CASSSTSGGQETQYF.

The chain has TRBV28 and TRBJ2-7, with 8 bases identical to TRBD2. Germline values: CDR1 MDHEN, CDR2 SYDVKM. V lost 8 bases to trimming and J lost 4 bases; unmatched junction nucleotides: 7. The CDR3 runs 13 residues. The CDR3 DNA reads TGTGCCAGCCATATGGCGGGAGGATACGAGCAGTACTTC. This codes for CASHMAGGYEQYF.

This chain links TRBV9 with TRBJ2-1; D not resolved. Trimming pared 1 base from V and 3 bases from J, leaving 11 bases between. The CDR3 is 15 amino acids. Germline V gives CDR1 SGDLS, CDR2 YYNGEE. The CDR3 sequence is CASSVKPLGYNEQFF. The CDR3 DNA reads TGTGCCAGCAGCGTAAAACCTCTCGGCTACAATGAGCAGTTCTTC.

This CDR3 reads CASSPTGQVFSGNTIYF. The CDR3 region has the DNA TGTGCCAGCAGCCCCACGGGACAGGTCTTCTCTGGAAACACCATATATTTT. The rearrangement joins TRBV11-2 to TRBJ1-3, with 8 bases lining up with TRBD1. Germline V CDR1 and CDR2: SGHAT, FQNNGV. V dropped 5 bases and J dropped 0; count of bases not matched to a gene: 9. The CDR3 has 17 amino acids. Variable domain in full (rest from reference TRBV11-2 and TRBJ1-3): EAGVAQSPRYKIIEKRQSVAFWCNPISGHATLYWYQQILGQGPKLLIQFQNNGVVDDSQLPKDRFSAERLKGVDSTLKIQPAKLEDSAVYLCASSPTGQVFSGNTIYFGEGSWLTVV.

The chain's CDR3 is CASSFGGGSSEQYF. For the CDR3, the DNA is TGCGCCAGCAGCTTTGGGGGCGGGAGCAGCGAGCAGTACTTC. The chain carries TRBV5-1 and TRBJ2-7; a weak D match, TRBD2 (7 bases). CDR1 is SGHRS, CDR2 YFSETQ, per germline. The CDR3 covers 14 residues. The V and J ends lost 2 bases and 6 bases respectively, with 15 bases between them.

In the case of this clone: Other DNA variants within this sample encode the same CDR3. The chain employs TRBV9 and TRBJ1-2; D is unresolved. The germline CDR1 and CDR2 sequences are SGDLS and YYNGEE. CDR3 length: 12 residues. The germline V and J ends were trimmed by 4 bases and 1 base, with 5 bases remaining between them. The CDR3 nucleotides read TGTGCCAGCAGCCGCGATAACTATGGCTACACCTTC. It encodes CASSRDNYGYTF.

This chain links TRBV4-2 with TRBJ2-3, with 8 bases lining up with TRBD2. The V gene's germline CDR1 is LGHNA and CDR2 YNFKEQ. J lost 2 bases, V lost 1 base, and 8 bases had no gene match. The CDR3 has 17 amino acids. The CDR3 DNA follows: TGTGCCAGCAGCCAAGGGTGGCGGGGGGAGGACACAGATACGCAGTATTTT. This translates into CASSQGWRGEDTDTQYF.

The chain couples TRBV9 to TRBJ1-1; maybe TRBD1 (5 bases). This CDR3 comprises 16 residues. Germline V gives CDR1 SGDLS, CDR2 YYNGEE. Trimming removed 1 base at V and 6 bases at J, with 19 bases between. The CDR3 DNA sequence: TGTGCCAGCAGCGTATCTCCCGGGCCGGGGGTCGCTGAAGCTTTCTTT. Its protein is CASSVSPGPGVAEAFF.

This clone was seen only once. Within the sample, other DNA sequences also encode this same CDR3. The V call is TRBV11-1, the J call TRBJ2-7; D ambiguous. The CDR3 length is 13 residues. Germline V gene data show CDR1 as SGHAT and CDR2 as FQDESV (reference sequence). The ends were cut back, 3 bases at V and 3 bases at J, with 9 bases in the middle. The CDR3 DNA reads as TGTGCCAGCAGCTTCGGCGGAAGCTACGAGCAGTACTTC. This encodes CASSFGGSYEQYF.

This clone has only one observation. This sequence joins TRBV27 and TRBJ2-3, with D possibly being TRBD2 (5 bases). Germline-derived CDR1 and CDR2 are MNHEY and SMNVEV (reference sequence). The length of the CDR3 is 15 residues. V lost 8 bases and J lost 0, with 15 bases in between. In DNA form, the CDR3 reads TGTGCCAGCGGAAAAGTAACGGGGAGCACAGATACGCAGTATTTT. The encoded protein is CASGKVTGSTDTQYF.

The chain couples TRBV27 to TRBJ1-1, with TRBD1 matching 7 bases. Germline V gives CDR1 MNHEY, CDR2 SMNVEV (reference sequence). CDR3 length: 16 amino acids. V lost 3 bases to trimming and J lost 0 bases; unmatched junction nucleotides: 7. CDR3 region: CASSLSGQSMNTEAFF. CDR3 in DNA: TGTGCCAGCAGTTTGTCGGGACAGTCTATGAACACTGAAGCTTTCTTT.